Given below is one TCR beta chain in context. This clonotype came up many times. What antigen it recognizes has not been identified. Base qualities are missing; no much larger clone stands one base away. Counted from cysteine to phenylalanine, this CDR3 has 17 amino acids. Solely the CDR3 DNA is kept, with 51 bases framed from the first base. V lost 6 bases and J lost 4 bases; the stretch between them is 21 bases long. This record belongs to a study of regulatory T cells in long-lasting Graves disease (dated by TCRdb to the early 2020s). Context from the whole study: In the newly diagnosed Graves' disease group, patients had been taking antithyroid drugs for less than 3 months. This study used TCR sequencing and RNA sequencing of peripheral blood to compare persistent Graves' disease patients against newly diagnosed Graves' disease patients. The study was conducted in China and was registered as a clinical trial. A total of 35 or so samples were covered by TCR sequencing, comprising around 13 persistent and roughly 20 newly diagnosed Graves' disease patients. Points the paper makes about the study in general: Lower TCR Shannon entropy and fewer highly expanded clones were observed in persistent Graves' disease patients than in newly diagnosed patients, which suggested clonal expansion. The authors noted that the small sample size was a limitation that may lower accuracy. Only the TCR beta chain was sequenced and analyzed. Persistent disease showed preferential use of TRBV28, TRBJ1-2 and TRBJ2-5, whereas newly diagnosed disease favored TRBV20-1 and TRBJ2-1. Only peripheral blood was studied, because thyroid tissue, the primary lesion, was inaccessible. More public clonotypes were shared among persistent patients (roughly 3,000) than among newly diagnosed patients (roughly 1,000).

Libraries were built with multiplex PCR. Reads for this sample came from an Illumina HiSeq 4000. TCR beta libraries were built with iRepertoire HTBI primers and Arm-PCR amplification of CDR3 regions. PCR products were gel purified before sequencing. Per the authors' processing: Gene usage analysis of CDR3 amino acid clonotypes used the 60 to 80 TRBV and 12 to 15 TRBJ segments found across samples. Filtered high-quality paired reads were merged into contigs using COPE and FqMerger. BLAST was used to align contigs to the IMGT TRBV, TRBD and TRBJ reference genes, and CDR3 was defined following IMGT. Any clonotype with a frequency above 0.1% was counted as a highly expanded clone. Shannon entropy served as the measure of repertoire diversity, while the Gini coefficient captured V-J evenness. Public clonotypes were defined as clonotypes shared by more than one individual. Using fastp trimming at Q25 and MiXCR clonotype assembly, TCRdb reanalyzed the public sequencing data and kept in-frame beta chains. Duplicate CDR3 protein sequences are folded into a single record with the most common DNA and genes. The V and J calls reflect TCRdb's pipeline rather than the authors' work. The sample profile shows fewer than 400,000 distinct CDR3 sequences; approximately 20% of them were found once. About two fifths of the sample lies in the top ten.

Sample time point, as interpreted from the label and publication: newly diagnosed GD, antithyroid drugs for less than 3 months. For both TCR sequencing and RNA sequencing, RNA was extracted from PBMCs using TRIzol. The diagnosis of Graves' disease was made according to American Thyroid Association guidelines. Patients for the study were recruited at an endocrinology department in Xi'an, China. Each patient gave about 10 milliliters of peripheral blood, collected in an EDTA anticoagulant tube. Ficoll Paque Plus density gradient separation was used to isolate PBMCs, and no additional T cell sorting was done. An Agilent 2100 Bioanalyzer and agarose gel were used to check RNA quality, while a NanoDrop 2000 measured RNA concentration.

This sequence uses TRBV12-3 or TRBV12-4 and TRBJ1-4; the D region possibly corresponds to TRBD1 (6 bases align). This sample comprised peripheral blood mononuclear cells (PBMCs), obtained at new diagnosis, from a patient treated with antithyroid drugs. This sequence was found in a female donor with Graves disease. The DNA sequence reads TGTGCCAGCAGATCTAGGGGGGGGGGTGGGGTTAATGAAAAACTGTTTTTT. It is translated as CASRSRGGGGVNEKLFF.